This T cell receptor beta chain was documented in a study of T cell responses to AZD1222 COVID-19 vaccine. Only in-frame clones appear in the TCRdb table, and some are missing; sequencing was by immunoSEQ multiplex PCR. Found here are a few hundred thousand clones, roughly 93% of them singletons; the top ten hold roughly 0.6%. Turning to this clone: Its specificity is unknown.

Study results and caveats: Spike-spanning, vaccine-associated CD4 TCRs were dominant at 160-218 and 743-854. Unmutated variant regions reportedly attract nearly half of all spike-specific TCRs.

The germline CDR1 and CDR2 sequences are KGHSH and LQKENI. The ends lost 3 bases at V and 6 bases at J; junction bases unmatched: 3. The CDR3 extends over 15 amino acids. This specimen consisted of peripheral blood, obtained on day 0 of AZD1222 vaccination. This chain uses TRBV18 with TRBJ1-6, with TRBD1 matching over 9 bases. This receptor was obtained from an adult in good health. CDR3 nucleotide sequence: TGTGCCAGCTCACCCGGGACAGGGATTAATTCACCCCTCCACTTT. This gives the protein CASSPGTGINSPLHF.